This is a list of T cell receptor beta chains from one sample in a study of T cell responses to AZD1222 COVID-19 vaccine. The assay was immunoSEQ multiplex PCR, and TCRdb's table has in-frame clones only and misses some. The data hold 150,000 to 200,000 clones, with roughly 93% observed a single time. Sequencing was performed on peripheral blood, taken on day 0 of AZD1222 vaccination. The receptors derive from an adult in good health. Both conserved end residues are part of each CDR3.

v_call cdr3_length cdr3_aa
TRBV7-9 13 CASSLSLTYEQYF
TRBV3-1/TRBV3-2 14 CASSPGQGAEKLFF
TRBV6-7 16 CASIGGRLAGLYEQYF
TRBV2 15 CASSKTQGPNEKLFF
TRBV5-1 15 CASSLTSGGSGELFF
TRBV19 11 CASGKWGEAFF
TRBV7-8 12 CASSFSDSPLHF
TRBV2 13 CASSVWGNTEAFF
TRBV6-5 13 CASSSRVNQPQHF
TRBV6-1 15 CASSEAQNSGNTIYF
TRBV18 14 CASSPGIGNQPQHF
TRBV20-1 15 CSASLRGRFGNTIYF
TRBV30 14 CAWSVVARERGYTF
TRBV12-3/TRBV12-4 13 CASESVKGSEAFF
TRBV4-1 15 CASSQARGLNYGYTF
TRBV7-2 16 CASSLGTSGRLNEQFF
TRBV18 15 CASSTGQSSGNTIYF
TRBV11-1 13 CASGTEVNTEAFF
TRBV7-6 14 CASSLGGGDTEAFF
TRBV6-5 13 CASTFIQGGSYTF
TRBV4-2 17 CASSQDKGGTVNYGYTF
TRBV19 15 CASSMGRAGANVLTF
TRBV12-3/TRBV12-4 13 CASSLWTVSEAFF
TRBV18 18 CASSRGSQGPRWVDGYTF
TRBV10-2 14 CASGDIAAVYGYTF
TRBV9 17 CASSVVSEGWVNTEAFF
TRBV6-2/TRBV6-3 14 CASSPHRQSSGYTF